The rows below give T cell receptor beta chains drawn from one sample of a study of blood T cell repertoires in COVID-19. Assay: immunoSEQ multiplex PCR; the TCRdb copy retains only in-frame clones and omits some. The data contain 130,000 to 150,000 clones, roughly 82% of them singletons. Sequencing used peripheral blood. Every receptor here comes from a man older than 75 with acute or convalescent COVID-19. The CDR3 runs from the conserved cysteine through the conserved F or W. Fields, in order: clone size, D gene, CDR3 length, J gene, V gene, CDR3 DNA, CDR3 protein. The D gene is left open where the match is weak. Size tells how often a clone was seen (once, few, many) or the class of an expanded clone, and some rows leave it out.

-,TRBD1,13,TRBJ1-2,TRBV3-1/TRBV3-2,TGTGCCAGCAGCCTACAGGGGAACTATGGCTACACCTTC,CASSLQGNYGYTF
-,TRBD1,16,TRBJ1-2,TRBV14,TGTGCCAGCAGCCAAGTAACCGGGACAGGGGTCTATGGCTACACCTTC,CASSQVTGTGVYGYTF
-,-,16,TRBJ1-4,TRBV28,TGTGCCAGCAGTTCCAGACATGGGGCCGGTAATGAAAAACTGTTTTTT,CASSSRHGAGNEKLFF
-,-,16,TRBJ1-5,TRBV19,TGTGCCAGTAGTCGGAAAGGGTGGGAGGGTAATCAGCCCCAGCATTTT,CASSRKGWEGNQPQHF
-,TRBD2,14,TRBJ2-3,TRBV10-3,TGTGCCATCAGTGAGCGGGGGGGCCCAGATACGCAGTATTTT,CAISERGGPDTQYF
-,TRBD1,16,TRBJ2-3,TRBV5-6,TGTGCCAGCAGCTCCGACGGACAGGGATTGGGGCTTACGCAGTATTTT,CASSSDGQGLGLTQYF
-,TRBD2,15,TRBJ2-1,TRBV11-2,TGTGCCAGCAGCTCCGTCAGCGGGGGGGCCGGAGAGCAGTTCTTC,CASSSVSGGAGEQFF
-,-,13,TRBJ2-2,TRBV5-1,TGCGCCAGCAGCTTTGGACAGACCGGGGAGCTGTTTTTT,CASSFGQTGELFF
-,-,15,TRBJ1-4,TRBV24-1,TGTGCCACCAGTGATTTAAACGACAGTTTCGAAAAACTGTTTTTT,CATSDLNDSFEKLFF
-,-,15,TRBJ2-3,TRBV18,TGTGCCAGCTCACCAAGGACAGCGTCCACAGATACGCAGTATTTT,CASSPRTASTDTQYF
-,TRBD1,14,TRBJ1-6,TRBV5-4,TGTGCCAGCAGCGCGGGACAGGGGTATTCACCCCTCCACTTT,CASSAGQGYSPLHF
-,TRBD1,19,TRBJ1-6,TRBV18,TGTGCCAGCTCACCAACGGCAGGGGGCCCGAGCTCCTATAATTCACCCCTCCACTTT,CASSPTAGGPSSYNSPLHF
-,TRBD1,13,TRBJ2-3,TRBV4-2,TGTGCCAGCAGCCAAGACGGGACAGGGGAAACGAGGTTT,CASSQDGTGETRF
-,-,16,TRBJ2-1,TRBV27,TGTGCCAGCAGTTCCTCCAGCGTCAGCTCCTACAATGAGCAGTTCTTC,CASSSSSVSSYNEQFF
-,-,13,TRBJ1-2,TRBV12-3/TRBV12-4,TGTGCCAGCAGTTTAGGTCCAATCTATGGCTACACCTTC,CASSLGPIYGYTF
-,-,17,TRBJ1-6,TRBV14,TGTGCCAGCAGCCCCCACACCCCCGGGTCTAGGAATTCACCCCTCCACTTT,CASSPHTPGSRNSPLHF
-,-,11,TRBJ2-4,TRBV20-1,TGCAGTGCTAGAGGAGGGAACATTCAGTACTTC,CSARGGNIQYF
-,-,14,TRBJ1-1,TRBV7-2,TGTGCCAGCAGCTTAGTTCGGGGGAACACTGAAGCTTTCTTT,CASSLVRGNTEAFF
-,TRBD1,14,TRBJ1-2,TRBV9,TGTGCCAGCAGCCCCGTGGGACAGGTAGACGGCTACACCTTC,CASSPVGQVDGYTF
-,-,14,TRBJ2-5,TRBV24-1,TGTGCCACCAGTGATTTGCAGAACCCAACGACCCAGTACTTC,CATSDLQNPTTQYF
-,TRBD2,18,TRBJ2-5,TRBV6-6,TGTGCCAGCAGTCCCTTAATGGCTAGCGGGGGGTTCCAAGAGACCCAGTACTTC,CASSPLMASGGFQETQYF
-,-,16,TRBJ2-6,TRBV6-2/TRBV6-3,TGTGCCAGCAGCCGTAGTCAAGTCTCTGGGGCCAACGTCCTGACTTTC,CASSRSQVSGANVLTF
-,-,12,TRBJ1-5,TRBV6-1,TGTGCCAGCAGTGAAGGGGCTCAGCCCCAGCATTTT,CASSEGAQPQHF
few,TRBD1,14,TRBJ2-4,TRBV5-1,TGCGCCAGCAGCGCGCAAGGGACAGGAAACATTCAGTACTTC,CASSAQGTGNIQYF
-,TRBD1,16,TRBJ1-4,TRBV7-9,TGTGCCAGCAGCCCCTCCGGGACAGGGACATATGGAAAACTGTTTTTT,CASSPSGTGTYGKLFF
few,-,14,TRBJ2-7,TRBV27,TGTGCCAGCAGTTTGAGGGGGGGAGCCTACGAGCAGTACTTC,CASSLRGGAYEQYF
-,TRBD1,13,TRBJ2-5,TRBV2,TGTGCCAGCAGGACCGGGACAGGGGAGACCCAGTACTTC,CASRTGTGETQYF
-,-,13,TRBJ1-2,TRBV12-3/TRBV12-4,TGTGCCAGCAGCTTGGGAGGGAGTAAGGGCTACACCTTC,CASSLGGSKGYTF
-,-,13,TRBJ2-3,TRBV10-2,TGCGCCAGCAGCGACAGTAGCACAGATACGCAGTATTTT,CASSDSSTDTQYF
-,-,13,TRBJ1-1,TRBV7-2,TGTGCCAGCAGCACAGACAGGAACACTGAAGCTTTCTTT,CASSTDRNTEAFF
-,TRBD1,17,TRBJ1-2,TRBV4-1,TGCGCCAGCAGCCATAGTTTACAGGGGGCGCCTAACTATGGCTACACCTTC,CASSHSLQGAPNYGYTF
few,-,16,TRBJ1-5,TRBV28,TGTGCCAGCAGTTTCGGTTTTGGCAGGAGCAATCAGCCCCAGCATTTT,CASSFGFGRSNQPQHF
-,-,13,TRBJ2-5,TRBV28,TGTGCCAGCAGTTCTGGTAGTCAAGAGACCCAGTACTTC,CASSSGSQETQYF
once,TRBD1,14,TRBJ1-4,TRBV18,TGTGCCAGCTCACCCGGGACAGGGGTTGAAAAACTGTTTTTT,CASSPGTGVEKLFF
-,-,13,TRBJ1-1,TRBV3-1/TRBV3-2,TGTGCCAGCAGCCAGTCTAGCCGCCGTGAAGCTTTCTTT,CASSQSSRREAFF
-,TRBD1,15,TRBJ1-2,TRBV19,TGTGCCAGTAGTATATCCGGACAGGCCCGCTATGGCTACACCTTC,CASSISGQARYGYTF
-,-,15,TRBJ2-7,TRBV27,TGTGCCAGCAGTCCACCACAGGGATCGCCCTACGAGCAGTACTTC,CASSPPQGSPYEQYF
few,-,15,TRBJ2-7,TRBV11-2,TGTGCCAGCAGCTTATGGACAAAGAGCTCCTACGAGCAGTACTTC,CASSLWTKSSYEQYF
-,-,11,TRBJ2-7,TRBV29-1,TGCAGCGTTCAGGGGTCCTACGAGCAGTACTTC,CSVQGSYEQYF
-,-,13,TRBJ1-2,TRBV7-8,TGTGCCAGCAGCCCCTGGTTACTCTATGGCTACACCTTC,CASSPWLLYGYTF
-,TRBD1,13,TRBJ2-4,TRBV29-1,TGCAGCGTTGAAGGACGGGACAGGAACATTCAGTACTTC,CSVEGRDRNIQYF
-,-,16,TRBJ2-3,TRBV3-1/TRBV3-2,TGTGCCAGCAGCCAAGATCTTGCGCGATACACAGATACGCAGTATTTT,CASSQDLARYTDTQYF